The clone carrying this TCR beta chain was found a few times. Antigen specificity is unknown. Every patient was untreated before thyroid surgery. The V gene lost 1 base and the J gene lost 4 bases, with 10 bases spanning the gap. This CDR3 contains 15 residues. Germline CDR1 SGHVS, CDR2 FQNEAQ. This specimen belongs to a study of metastatic and nonmetastatic thyroid tumors. Study-level background: Patients with malignant and benign thyroid disease provided blood and tumor or nodule tissue, whose repertoires were compared. Study-wide findings and caveats: Benign nodules were reported to have significantly lower TCR beta diversity than malignant thyroid tumors, in blood and tumor.

As handled by the study authors: Clinicopathological groups differed in CDR3, with these differences serving to build a distant-metastasis classifier for papillary thyroid cancer. TCRdb re-called clones from the PCR reads using MiXCR. What appears here as the V and J calls and clone size reflects TCRdb's work, not the paper's. The sample includes 4,500 or so clones, less than 25% seen only once; the top ten take approximately 10%. The genes are TRBV7-8 and TRBJ2-2, with D unresolved. The sample was tumor tissue. The sequence derives from a male donor with papillary thyroid cancer or a benign thyroid nodule (not recorded which). Some clones in this sample may be carry-over from other donors' samples. In nucleotides, the CDR3 is TGTGCCAGCAGCTTAGGCCTCCCTAGCACCGGGGAGCTGTTTTTT. Residues: CASSLGLPSTGELFF. Complete variable domain (other parts from reference TRBV7-8 and TRBJ2-2): GAGVSQSPRYKVAKRGQDVALRCDPISGHVSLFWYQQALGQGPEFLTYFQNEAQLDKSGLPSDRFFAERPEGSVSTLKIQRTQQEDSAVYLCASSLGLPSTGELFFGEGSRLTVL.